This T cell receptor (beta chain) was sequenced during a study of tumor and adjacent non-tumor tissue in lung cancer (dated by TCRdb to 2016 to 2019). Turning to the overall study: Patients with adenocarcinoma (over 11), squamous cell carcinoma (2) and small cell lung cancer (1) were included in the cohort. Among the approximately 15 patients, ages ranged from roughly 30 to 76 years, approximately ten were men and 5 were women, and disease was TNM stage I to III. In total, sequencing yielded 95 million to 150 million productive TCRbeta reads, which works out to an average of around 3.9 million reads per sample. The study compared bulk TCRbeta repertoires from lung tumor tissue and matched distant non-tumor lung tissue of about 15 lung cancer patients. For each patient, one tumor sample and one normal lung sample were taken, giving approximately 30 paired specimens that underwent TCRbeta CDR3 sequencing.

About this clonotype: Its target antigen remains unknown. The junction departs from the called germline gene at one end, perhaps through a read error.

The protocol used for the library was multiplex PCR. Sequenced on an Illumina HiSeq 2500. TCRbeta libraries were constructed through three rounds of nested PCR with primers (Table S4) according to protocols adapted from ARM-PCR. PCR products of 200-500 bp were gel-excised and purified with the QIAquick gel extraction kit before sequencing. In the authors' own workflow: Trimmomatic was used to clean the reads, FLASH merged the cleaned reads into complete CDR3 sequences, and MiTCR assigned the sequences to V(D)J germline segments. VDJtools was used to compute clonal diversity as the inverse Simpson's index. In-frame sequences lacking a premature stop codon were counted as productive reads. TCRdb reworked the public reads: Q25 trimming with fastp, MiXCR clone assembly, productive beta chains retained. Rows with a matching CDR3 protein are joined into one entry that keeps the most common DNA and genes. The V and J calls were determined by TCRdb, not by the authors. Present in this sample are 75,000 to 90,000 distinct CDR3 sequences, roughly 77% of which were seen just once. 21% of the sample goes to the ten largest clones.

RNA was isolated from bulk unsorted tissue, and RNA quality was assessed with a NanoDrop ND-1000 and an Agilent 2100. The normal lung samples consisted of distant non-tumor tissue collected more than 3 cm from the tumor edge. Newly diagnosed lung cancer patients without prior chemotherapy who had been admitted for thoracic surgery in China between August and November 2014 were enrolled as donors. Patients who had received previous radiotherapy or chemotherapy, or who had another concurrent cancer, were excluded from the study. Surgical tissue pieces of roughly 1-2.3 cm3 were preserved in RNAlater solution and stored at -80 °C until use. The CDR3 sequence holds 15 residues, the cysteine and phenylalanine included. The read is trimmed to its CDR3 DNA, 45 bases read in frame from base 1. Study-wide conclusions, independent of this receptor: With only about 16 patients in the cohort, the authors noted that larger samples and more detailed clinical data are needed. Neither the sequencing platform nor unique molecular identifiers are named or mentioned anywhere in the methods. Because peripheral blood was not sequenced, the blood TCRbeta repertoires of the lung cancer patients in the study went unexamined. Tumor tissue showed significantly higher TCR diversity (inverse Simpson) than normal lung tissue, at 431.37 vs 166.20 (P = 0.0075, Mann-Whitney U test). Younger patients had significantly higher TCR diversity, and higher tumor TCR diversity was associated with shorter overall and disease-free survival. In normal lung, the top 100 clones accounted for a significantly larger cumulative share of the repertoire than in tumor tissue.

The sample taken for sequencing was distant non-tumor lung tissue. The sequence derives from a woman in her 50s with non-small cell lung cancer. The V gene is TRBV12-3 or TRBV12-4 and the J gene is TRBJ2-7, with TRBD1 tentatively as D gene (6 bases match). The DNA sequence follows: TGTGCCAGCACGGGACAAGGGGCGTCCTCCTACAAGCAGTACTTC. It encodes CASTGQGASSYKQYF.